Following are 9 T cell receptor beta chains from one sample sequenced in a study of blood T cell repertoires in COVID-19. Only in-frame clones appear in the TCRdb table, and some are missing; sequencing was by immunoSEQ multiplex PCR. The sample shows fewer than 250,000 clones, around nine tenths of them seen only once. Sequencing was carried out using peripheral blood. The receptors derive from a woman aged 60-75 years who had recovered from COVID-19.

The V and J genes are TRBV15 and TRBJ1-4; possible D gene TRBD1, 5 bases. Trimming shortened V by 1 base and J by 7 bases, and 13 bases separated the two germline ends. This CDR3 has 15 amino acids. The germline CDR1 and CDR2 sequences are LNHNV and YYDKDF (reference sequence). CDR3 in amino acids: CATSRGSGQGEKLFF. The CDR3 coding sequence is TGTGCCACCAGCAGAGGTTCAGGGCAGGGTGAAAAACTGTTTTTT.

For the CDR3, the DNA is TGTGCCAGTAGTCCCCGGACAGGGAGCCAAGAGACCCAGTACTTC. It is translated as CASSPRTGSQETQYF. The genes are TRBV19 and TRBJ2-5, with 8 bases identical to TRBD1. J lost 1 base, V lost 5 bases, and 6 bases had no gene match. The length of the CDR3 is 15 residues. Germline CDR1 is LNHDA and CDR2 is SQIVND (reference sequence).

This chain connects TRBV5-4 to TRBJ1-2, with D possibly being TRBD1 (6 bases). Germline values: CDR1 SGHNT, CDR2 YYREEE (reference sequence). The CDR3 spans 13 residues. V was cut by 4 bases and J by 13 bases, with 20 bases left in between. The CDR3 bases are TGTGCCAGCAGCGATCGTGGGGGCAGTACCTCCACCTTC. Its translation is CASSDRGGSTSTF.

The J gene is TRBJ2-7, the V gene TRBV3-1 (or the pseudogene TRBV3-2), with 7 bases fitting TRBD2. Per germline, CDR1 LGHDT and CDR2 YNNKEL (reference sequence). V was clipped by 4 bases and J by 6 bases; unmatched bases: 6. The CDR3 sequence is 13 residues long. The CDR3 protein is CASSPGGTLEQYF. CDR3 bases: TGTGCCAGCAGCCCCGGGGGGACCCTCGAGCAGTACTTC.

J is TRBJ1-2 and V is TRBV4-2; maybe TRBD1 (6 bases). Germline V CDR1 and CDR2: LGHNA, YNFKEQ. This CDR3 contains 16 residues. V lost 1 base and J 3 bases, leaving 15 bases between the germline ends. The CDR3 sequence is CASSQGSGGEHYGYTF. The CDR3 DNA reads as TGTGCCAGCAGCCAAGGGTCGGGGGGCGAGCACTATGGCTACACCTTC.

V gene TRBV29-1 combines with J gene TRBJ1-5; a weak D match, TRBD1 (6 bases). V lost 2 bases to trimming and J lost 6 bases, with 11 bases between them. Per germline, CDR1 SQVTM and CDR2 ANQGSEA. CDR3 length: 13 residues. The CDR3 DNA reads as TGCAGCGTTGAAACAGGGCTGGGTCAGCCCCAGCATTTT. It translates to CSVETGLGQPQHF. The full variable domain, rest sourced from reference TRBV29-1 and TRBJ1-5, is SAVISQKPSRDICQRGTSLTIQCQVDSQVTMMFWYRQQPGQSLTLIATANQGSEATYESGFVIDKFPISRPNLTFSTLTVSNMSPEDSSIYLCSVETGLGQPQHFGDGTRLSIL.

The CDR3 DNA follows: TGCGCCAGCAGCTTCGACAGGCAAGAGACCCAGTACTTC. Residues: CASSFDRQETQYF. The chain recombines TRBV5-1 with TRBJ2-5; D may be TRBD1 (6 bases). The length of the CDR3 is 13 residues. The germline CDR1 and CDR2 sequences are SGHRS and YFSETQ. Trimming pared 2 bases from V and 2 bases from J, leaving 7 bases between.

V is TRBV5-1 and J is TRBJ2-3, with 10 bases fitting TRBD1. The CDR3 contains 16 residues. V gave up 0 bases and J gave up 0 bases; unmatched junction bases: 1. CDR1 is SGHRS and CDR2 is YFSETQ in the germline V gene. This chain's CDR3 is CASSLEGQGSTDTQYF. CDR3 DNA sequence: TGCGCCAGCAGCTTGGAGGGACAGGGGAGCACAGATACGCAGTATTTT.

The gene calls are TRBV6-5 and TRBJ2-7, with 9 nucleotides matching TRBD1. CDR1 is MNHEY, CDR2 SVGAGI, per germline. Trimming cost V 2 bases and J 4 bases; bases outside gene matches: 9. There are 16 residues in the CDR3. CDR3 in amino acids: CASSYMGQGMGYEQYF. As DNA, the CDR3 is TGTGCCAGCAGTTACATGGGACAGGGTATGGGGTACGAGCAGTACTTC.